The 28 T cell receptor beta chains in this list originate from one sample, sequenced in a study of T cell changes during pregnancy in multiple sclerosis. Using immunoSEQ multiplex PCR, the repertoire was profiled, and TCRdb retains in-frame clones only, with some absent. The sample consists of around 66,000 clones, over 85% of them appearing once. Material: peripheral blood, obtained in the first trimester of pregnancy. Receptor source: a female donor in good health, enrolled as a control in a pregnancy study.

On this clone itself: Additional DNA sequences in this sample encode the identical CDR3. CDR3 bases: TGTGCCAGCTCCTCCCCAGCGGGGGGGCGGAGCACAGATACGCAGTATTTT. The encoded protein is CASSSPAGGRSTDTQYF. The chain combines TRBV2 with TRBJ2-3; 10 positions agree with TRBD2. V was clipped by 8 bases and J by 0 bases; unmatched bases: 11. Germline V lookup: CDR1 SNHLY, CDR2 FYNNEI. The CDR3 is made up of 17 amino acids.

The chain links TRBV7-8 to TRBJ2-2, with TRBD2 identical over 8 bases. This CDR3 contains 19 residues. CDR1 SGHVS and CDR2 FQNEAQ come from the germline V gene. The V segment lost 3 bases and the J segment 0 bases; nucleotides outside the gene matches: 12. CDR3 DNA: TGTGCCAGCAGCTTGTTCCGGCCGGGGGGGCGATCGAACACCGGGGAGCTGTTTTTT. It yields the protein CASSLFRPGGRSNTGELFF.

The chain couples TRBV5-1 to TRBJ1-2, with D possibly being TRBD1 (5 bases). Looked up from germline, CDR1 is SGHRS and CDR2 is YFSETQ. This CDR3 has 13 amino acids. V lost 3 bases and J 6 bases, leaving 12 bases between the germline ends. CDR3 residues: CASSWRGGDGYTF. The CDR3 nucleotides read TGCGCCAGCAGCTGGCGAGGAGGGGATGGCTACACCTTC.

This clone has a handful of counts. The J gene is TRBJ1-2, the V gene TRBV6-5, with TRBD1 matching 9 bases. V lost 9 bases and J lost 4; bases outside the gene matches: 3. The CDR3 extends over 12 amino acids. The germline V gene encodes CDR1 MNHEY and CDR2 SVGAGI. The chain's CDR3 is CASMTGGYGYTF. CDR3 DNA: TGTGCCAGTATGACAGGGGGCTATGGCTACACCTTC.

This CDR3 reads CASSFGGVDTQYF. The CDR3 nucleotides are TGTGCCAGCAGTTTCGGAGGGGTAGATACGCAGTATTTT. The chain is built from TRBV28 and TRBJ2-3; TRBD2 might be the D (6 bases). Germline CDR1 is MDHEN and CDR2 is SYDVKM. The CDR3 totals 13 residues. The germline V and J ends were trimmed by 3 bases and 5 bases, with 9 bases remaining between them. The complete variable domain, with remaining parts taken from reference TRBV28 and TRBJ2-3, reads DVKVTQSSRYLVKRTGEKVFLECVQDMDHENMFWYRQDPGLGLRLIYFSYDVKMKEKGDIPEGYSVSREKKERFSLILESASTNQTSMYLCASSFGGVDTQYFGPGTRLTVL.

This chain connects TRBV6-5 to TRBJ2-3; 7 nucleotides match TRBD2. V shed 2 bases and J 2 bases; nucleotides not matched to a gene: 4. The CDR3 contains 15 residues. The V gene's germline CDR1 is MNHEY and CDR2 SVGAGI. This CDR3 is CASSYDLADTDTQYF. The CDR3 DNA reads TGTGCCAGCAGTTACGACCTAGCGGACACAGATACGCAGTATTTT.

The chain employs TRBV2 and TRBJ2-3; no clear D. This CDR3 region has 14 residues. V was cut by 2 bases and J by 0 bases, with 6 bases left in between. In germline, CDR1 is SNHLY, CDR2 FYNNEI. CDR3 nucleotide sequence: TGTGCCAGCAGTGAATTACTTAGCACAGATACGCAGTATTTT. Translating gives CASSELLSTDTQYF.

The count of this clone is one. This chain joins TRBV6-5 and TRBJ2-2; D possibly corresponds to TRBD2 (6 bases). V was pared by 6 bases and J by 7 bases, with 15 bases between. Germline V gives CDR1 MNHEY, CDR2 SVGAGI. The CDR3 length is 14 residues. CDR3: CASSLRLGDGELFF. The CDR3 coding sequence is TGTGCCAGCAGCTTACGACTAGGAGACGGGGAGCTGTTTTTT.

This chain joins TRBV7-3 and TRBJ2-1; TRBD2 agrees at 8 bases. This CDR3 contains 15 residues. V trimming: 10 bases; J trimming: 1 base; junction bases outside the gene matches: 9. Germline V CDR1 and CDR2: SGHTA, FQGTGA. CDR3 sequence (DNA): TGTGCCACACGGAGCGGGGGCGAATCCTACAATGAGCAGTTCTTC. Amino acid sequence: CATRSGGESYNEQFF.

The chain recombines TRBV5-1 with TRBJ2-5; a possible D gene is TRBD1 (5 bases). This CDR3 has 14 residues. The ends were cut back, 0 bases at V and 2 bases at J, with 8 bases in the middle. CDR1 SGHRS and CDR2 YFSETQ come from the germline V gene. CDR3 in DNA: TGCGCCAGCAGCTTGGAGCCAGGGCAAGAGACCCAGTACTTC. Amino acids: CASSLEPGQETQYF.

The chain links TRBV7-8 to TRBJ2-1; 11 nucleotides match TRBD2. Germline V gives CDR1 SGHVS, CDR2 FQNEAQ. This CDR3 contains 14 residues. Trimming cost V 5 bases and J 5 bases; bases outside gene matches: 2. The CDR3 reads CASSTGLADNEQFF. CDR3 DNA sequence: TGTGCCAGCAGCACGGGACTAGCGGACAATGAGCAGTTCTTC.

The chain recombines TRBV9 with TRBJ2-3, with 9 bases aligning to TRBD2. Looked up from germline, CDR1 is SGDLS and CDR2 is YYNGEE. The CDR3 length is 15 residues. J gave up 3 bases and V 1 base, and 3 bases lay outside the gene matches. CDR3 DNA sequence: TGTGCCAGCAGCGTAATAGCGGGGGAAACAGATACGCAGTATTTT. Translated, it gives CASSVIAGETDTQYF.

The chain joins TRBV19 to TRBJ2-1, with D maybe TRBD1 (6 bases). Germline V gene lookup returns CDR1 LNHDA and CDR2 SQIVND (reference sequence). Trimming left V 5 bases short and J 9 bases short, with 14 bases between. This CDR3 is 13 amino acids long. The CDR3 DNA is TGTGCCAGTAGTTTTAGGGACACAAGTGAGCAGTTCTTC. Its protein is CASSFRDTSEQFF.

This chain uses TRBV19 with TRBJ1-1; TRBD1 agrees at 9 bases. V lost 10 bases to trimming and J lost 2 bases; unmatched junction nucleotides: 5. Germline V gives CDR1 LNHDA, CDR2 SQIVND (reference sequence). The CDR3 extends over 13 amino acids. Here the CDR3 DNA reads TGTGCCACCGCGACAGGGGGTAACACTGAAGCTTTCTTT. It encodes CATATGGNTEAFF.

This clone was observed a single time. This rearrangement joins TRBV7-9 to TRBJ1-2; weak D call: TRBD1 (6 bases). V was trimmed by 5 bases and J by 6 bases, leaving 13 bases between them. CDR3 length: 13 residues. Germline V gives CDR1 SEHNR, CDR2 FQNEAQ (reference sequence). The CDR3 loop reads CASSAQGIHGYTF. The CDR3 DNA follows: TGTGCCAGCAGCGCCCAGGGGATTCATGGCTACACCTTC.

This chain uses TRBV9 with TRBJ2-5; the D gene is possibly TRBD2 (5 bases). Germline V gene lookup returns CDR1 SGDLS and CDR2 YYNGEE. CDR3 length: 14 amino acids. The V and J ends lost 4 bases and 5 bases respectively, with 15 bases between them. The CDR3 protein is CASSLPDSTETQYF. Written as DNA, the CDR3 is TGTGCCAGCAGCCTTCCGGACTCCACGGAGACCCAGTACTTC.

The V gene is TRBV28, the J gene TRBJ2-1, with 8 bases fitting TRBD2. CDR3 length equals 17 residues. CDR1 is MDHEN and CDR2 is SYDVKM in the germline V gene. V gave up 3 bases and J gave up 3 bases; unmatched junction bases: 10. Here the CDR3 reads CASSFSGLETLYNEQFF. Here the CDR3 DNA reads TGTGCCAGCAGTTTTTCGGGACTAGAGACACTCTACAATGAGCAGTTCTTC.

In this sample, this clone turned up a few times. J is TRBJ1-1 and V is TRBV10-3; D possibly corresponds to TRBD1 (5 bases). The V end was cut by 2 bases, the J end by 1 base, with 5 bases between. The CDR3 is 13 amino acids. Germline CDR1 ENHRY, CDR2 SYGVKD. The CDR3 sequence is CAISEGQNTEAFF. The CDR3 nucleotides are TGTGCCATCAGTGAGGGACAGAACACTGAAGCTTTCTTT.

DNA for the CDR3: TGTGCCAGCAGTGAACAGAGGAGCTCCTACAATGAGCAGTTCTTC. Its protein product is CASSEQRSSYNEQFF. V is TRBV2 and J is TRBJ2-1, with D unresolved. The V and J ends lost 2 bases and 0 bases respectively, with 8 bases between them. In germline, CDR1 is SNHLY, CDR2 FYNNEI. The CDR3 is 15 residues long.

The rearrangement links TRBV28 to TRBJ1-1; D is undetermined. CDR1 is MDHEN, CDR2 SYDVKM, per germline. CDR3 length: 12 residues. V was shortened by 5 bases and J by 6 bases, with 10 bases between the two germline ends. The CDR3 region has the DNA TGTGCCAGCAGTATCCGCCCAGCTGAAGCTTTCTTT. Translation: CASSIRPAEAFF.

This clone was counted between two and nine times. A read error may account for a junction end that differs from germline. The chain couples TRBV7-9 to TRBJ1-3, with a possible D match to TRBD1 (5 bases). The CDR3 contains 12 residues. From germline, CDR1 is SEHNR and CDR2 FQNEAQ (reference sequence). Written as DNA, the CDR3 is TGTGCCAGCAGCCGCGGGACTGGGCGTCCCTTTTTT. It translates to CASSRGTGRPFF.

V and J are TRBV10-3 and TRBJ1-1; D might be TRBD1 (5 bases). Germline lookup yields CDR1 ENHRY and CDR2 SYGVKD. The CDR3 consists of 12 residues. Trimming shortened V by 3 bases and J by 3 bases, and 5 bases separated the two germline ends. In DNA form, the CDR3 reads TGTGCCATCAGTGAAGGGGACACTGAAGCTTTCTTT. Protein product: CAISEGDTEAFF.

The rearrangement uses TRBV11-3 and TRBJ1-2, with D possibly TRBD1 on 6 matching bases. The CDR3 sequence is 16 residues long. The V gene lost 5 bases and the J gene lost 1 base, with 17 bases spanning the gap. CDR1 SGHNT and CDR2 YENEEA come from the germline V gene. CDR3: CASSTWTAQNNYGYTF. In DNA, the CDR3 is TGTGCCAGCAGCACCTGGACAGCTCAAAATAACTATGGCTACACCTTC.

The chain links TRBV11-1 to TRBJ2-5; D is unclear. The germline CDR1 and CDR2 sequences are SGHAT and FQDESV (reference sequence). CDR3 size: 15 residues. Trimming took 1 base from V and 5 from J, leaving 14 bases between them. The CDR3 nucleotides are TGTGCCAGCAGCTTAGGGATAGGAGCAGAGGAGACCCAGTACTTC. Encoded protein: CASSLGIGAEETQYF.

The chain carries TRBV6-1 and TRBJ2-1; D is perhaps TRBD2 (5 bases). Germline CDR1 reads MNHNS; CDR2 reads SASEGT. V lost 11 bases to trimming and J lost 2 bases, with 10 bases between them. This CDR3 is built from 12 residues. Here the CDR3 DNA reads TGTGCCGTAGCGAGTCCCTACAATGAGCAGTTCTTC. It encodes CAVASPYNEQFF.

This sequence joins TRBV7-9 and TRBJ1-1; D is unclear. V was cut by 6 bases and J by 0 bases, with 14 bases left in between. The CDR3 extends over 15 amino acids. In germline, CDR1 is SEHNR, CDR2 FQNEAQ (reference sequence). CDR3 residues: CASRASEAMNTEAFF. CDR3 coding DNA: TGTGCCAGCAGGGCTAGCGAGGCGATGAACACTGAAGCTTTCTTT. The whole variable domain, filled in from reference TRBV7-9 and TRBJ1-1, reads DTGVSQNPRHKITKRGQNVTFRCDPISEHNRLYWYRQTLGQGPEFLTYFQNEAQLEKSRLLSDRFSAERPKGSFSTLEIQRTEQGDSAMYLCASRASEAMNTEAFFGQGTRLTVV.

A single count supports this clone. The CDR3 DNA sequence: TGTGCCAGCAGCGCCCGATGGAGGTTCGATGCCAACGTCCTGACTTTC. It specifies CASSARWRFDANVLTF. The V gene is TRBV9, the J gene TRBJ2-6; D is perhaps TRBD2 (5 bases). The CDR3 extends over 16 amino acids. Germline V gives CDR1 SGDLS, CDR2 YYNGEE. Deletions cut 3 bases from V and 7 bases from J, with 17 bases between.

This chain connects TRBV19 to TRBJ2-5, with unresolved D. CDR1 and CDR2 (germline): LNHDA, SQIVND (reference sequence). The CDR3 is 11 amino acids. V gave up 10 bases and J gave up 3 bases, with 9 bases separating them. CDR3 coding DNA: TGTGCCACCCGCAGGAAAGAGACCCAGTACTTC. Amino acid sequence: CATRRKETQYF.